Listed here are 20 T cell receptor beta chains from one sample, sequenced in a study of cytomegalovirus exposure and HLA in healthy donors. A multiplex PCR was run with 60 Vbeta primers and 13 Jbeta primers. The method was immunoSEQ multiplex PCR; TCRdb's version includes in-frame clones alone and lacks a portion of them. Here the sample table reports 100,000 to 150,000 clones. Sequencing was done on a sample of PBMCs. These receptors all stem from a man aged 25 to 40 in good health and CMV-seronegative.

J is TRBJ2-1 and V is TRBV5-1; TRBD2 aligns across 8 bases. The CDR3 consists of 16 residues. Trimming cost V 4 bases and J 4 bases; bases outside gene matches: 10. Germline V lookup: CDR1 SGHRS, CDR2 YFSETQ. CDR3 DNA: TGCGCCAGCAGCCCGGGGGGGCGGGCGAAGTACAATGAGCAGTTCTTC. It translates to CASSPGGRAKYNEQFF. Complete variable domain (other parts from reference TRBV5-1 and TRBJ2-1): KAGVTQTPRYLIKTRGQQVTLSCSPISGHRSVSWYQQTPGQGLQFLFEYFSETQRNKGNFPGRFSGRQFSNSRSEMNVSTLELGDSALYLCASSPGGRAKYNEQFFGPGTRLTVL.

V usage is TRBV7-9 and J usage is TRBJ1-3; 7 bases fit TRBD1. CDR3 size: 16 residues. The germline V gene encodes CDR1 SEHNR and CDR2 FQNEAQ (reference sequence). V dropped 3 bases and J dropped 2; count of bases not matched to a gene: 7. The CDR3 DNA sequence: TGTGCCAGCAGCTTTTATGGACAGGAGGCTGGAAACACCATATATTTT. It encodes CASSFYGQEAGNTIYF.

The chain carries TRBV12-2 and TRBJ1-1; TRBD1, the D gene given by the table, was not confirmed from the DNA. TRBV12-2 counts as a pseudogene. The CDR3 is 15 amino acids. The CDR3, as DNA: TGTGCAAGTCGCTTAGAAGGGGCATCGTACACTGAAGCTTTCTTT. It specifies CASRLEGASYTEAFF.

The rearrangement links TRBV10-3 to TRBJ2-1, with 12 bases aligning to TRBD2. From germline, CDR1 is ENHRY and CDR2 SYGVKD. J lost 6 bases, V lost 6 bases, and 6 bases had no gene match. The CDR3 spans 15 residues. CDR3 loop: CAISPGTSGSNEQFF. CDR3 nucleotides: TGTGCCATCAGCCCCGGGACTAGCGGGTCCAATGAGCAGTTCTTC.

The V and J genes are TRBV5-1 and TRBJ2-5, with 10 positions matching TRBD2. The CDR3 is 18 residues long. Per germline, CDR1 SGHRS and CDR2 YFSETQ. V lost 4 bases to trimming and J lost 3 bases; unmatched junction nucleotides: 15. The CDR3 bases are TGCGCCAGCAGCCCTACCTTTTCTAGCGGGAGTGGTGAAGAGACCCAGTACTTC. This translates into CASSPTFSSGSGEETQYF. Filled out from reference TRBV5-1 and TRBJ2-5, the complete variable domain reads KAGVTQTPRYLIKTRGQQVTLSCSPISGHRSVSWYQQTPGQGLQFLFEYFSETQRNKGNFPGRFSGRQFSNSRSEMNVSTLELGDSALYLCASSPTFSSGSGEETQYFGPGTRLLVL.

The chain has TRBV27 and TRBJ1-5; D not certain. Trimming shortened V by 5 bases and J by 4 bases, and 9 bases separated the two germline ends. CDR1 MNHEY and CDR2 SMNVEV come from the germline V gene (reference sequence). The CDR3 runs to 13 residues. The CDR3, as DNA: TGTGCCAGCAGTCTGACACTTAATCAGCCCCAGCATTTT. It specifies CASSLTLNQPQHF.

The rearrangement joins TRBV14 to TRBJ2-1; D is perhaps TRBD2 (6 bases). The germline V and J ends were trimmed by 1 base and 0 bases, with 10 bases remaining between them. The CDR3 has 16 residues. CDR1 SGHDN and CDR2 FVKESK come from the germline V gene. CDR3 DNA sequence: TGTGCCAGCAGCCAAGCCGGAGGGGTCTCCTACAATGAGCAGTTCTTC. This translates into CASSQAGGVSYNEQFF.

CDR3 nucleotides: TGCGCCAGCAGTGAGGGGACAGGGCCCTACGAGCAGTACTTC. Its protein product is CASSEGTGPYEQYF. This chain uses TRBV10-1 with TRBJ2-5, with TRBD1 matching over 9 bases. The DNA matches TRBJ2-7 better at its end, which makes the J call doubtful. This CDR3 spans 14 amino acids. CDR1 WNHNN and CDR2 SYGVQD come from the germline V gene (reference sequence).

This chain links TRBV5-6 with TRBJ1-2; 7 nucleotides align to TRBD1. V dropped 4 bases and J dropped 2; count of bases not matched to a gene: 5. The CDR3 has 14 residues. The germline gives CDR1 SGHDT, CDR2 YYEEEE. CDR3 nucleotide sequence: TGTGCCAGCAGCGGGGGACAGATCAACTATGGCTACACCTTC. The encoded protein is CASSGGQINYGYTF. The full variable domain, in which reference TRBV5-6 and TRBJ1-2 provide the parts outside the CDR3, is DAGVTQSPTHLIKTRGQQVTLRCSPKSGHDTVSWYQQALGQGPQFIFQYYEEEERQRGNFPDRFSGHQFPNYSSELNVNALLLGDSALYLCASSGGQINYGYTFGSGTRLTVV.

V usage is TRBV6-4 and J usage is TRBJ2-1; 14 bases align to TRBD2. In germline, CDR1 is MRHNA, CDR2 SNTAGT. This CDR3 contains 15 residues. After removal of 5 bases from V and 7 bases from J, the junction contained 4 bases not matched to a gene. CDR3 in amino acids: CASSLTSGRGNEQFF. The CDR3 nucleotides are TGTGCCAGCAGTTTGACTAGCGGGAGGGGTAATGAGCAGTTCTTC.

This sequence joins TRBV9 and TRBJ2-5, with 10 bases matching TRBD2. With 5 bases clipped from V and 1 base from J, the junction kept 5 bases outside the gene matches. Germline-derived CDR1 and CDR2 are SGDLS and YYNGEE. This CDR3 spans 15 amino acids. The DNA for the CDR3 is TGTGCCAGCAGTGCGACTAGCGGGCCCCAAGAGACCCAGTACTTC. This gives the protein CASSATSGPQETQYF.

The V and J genes are TRBV29-1 and TRBJ2-7; 9 bases are a match to TRBD1. V shed 7 bases, J shed 4 bases, and the junction held 17 bases outside the gene matches. The CDR3 contains 16 residues. Germline CDR1 SQVTM, CDR2 ANQGSEA. CDR3 DNA: TGCAGCGCCGAGCTGAGAGTTCAGGGACAGGGATACGAGCAGTACTTC. It specifies CSAELRVQGQGYEQYF.

V is TRBV18 and J is TRBJ2-7; D is perhaps TRBD2 (6 bases). V was cut by 2 bases and J by 3 bases, with 11 bases left in between. The CDR3 totals 14 residues. Germline assignment: CDR1 KGHSH and CDR2 LQKENI. The CDR3 loop reads CASSPGTEFYEQYF. CDR3 DNA sequence: TGTGCCAGCTCACCAGGGACTGAGTTCTACGAGCAGTACTTC.

V is TRBV7-9 and J is TRBJ2-3, with D uncertain. CDR1 is SEHNR, CDR2 FQNEAQ, per germline (reference sequence). V gave up 4 bases and J gave up 6 bases, with 23 bases separating them. This CDR3 region has 17 residues. CDR3 nucleotides: TGTGCCAGCAGCTATACTTCAGGTTTTCTTTCACCCGATACGCAGTATTTT. Its protein is CASSYTSGFLSPDTQYF. The full variable domain, completed using reference TRBV7-9 and TRBJ2-3, is DTGVSQNPRHKITKRGQNVTFRCDPISEHNRLYWYRQTLGQGPEFLTYFQNEAQLEKSRLLSDRFSAERPKGSFSTLEIQRTEQGDSAMYLCASSYTSGFLSPDTQYFGPGTRLTVL.

The chain uses TRBV19 and TRBJ2-3; D unresolved. The CDR3 spans 13 residues. CDR1 and CDR2 (germline): LNHDA, SQIVND (reference sequence). V lost 3 bases and J 0 bases, leaving 4 bases between the germline ends. The CDR3 loop is CASSMSSTDTQYF. In nucleotides, the CDR3 is TGTGCCAGTAGTATGAGCAGCACAGATACGCAGTATTTT.

The chain is built from TRBV7-8 and TRBJ2-1, with a weak D call TRBD2 (6 bases). The CDR3 is made up of 16 amino acids. The V end was cut by 6 bases, the J end by 1 base, with 16 bases between. From germline, CDR1 is SGHVS and CDR2 FQNEAQ. CDR3 in amino acids: CASSRDSLGSYNEQFF. The CDR3 nucleotides are TGTGCCAGCAGTCGGGACTCCCTAGGATCCTACAATGAGCAGTTCTTC.

This sequence joins TRBV7-6 and TRBJ2-5; TRBD1 might be the D (6 bases). Germline V gene sequence: CDR1 SGHVS, CDR2 FNYEAQ. V was pared by 5 bases and J by 5 bases, with 15 bases between. The CDR3 loop spans 14 amino acids. The CDR3 nucleotides are TGTGCCAGCAGCCACCAGTCCCAGGGGGAGACCCAGTACTTC. This encodes CASSHQSQGETQYF. The full variable domain, completed using reference TRBV7-6 and TRBJ2-5, is GAGVSQSPRYKVTKRGQDVALRCDPISGHVSLYWYRQALGQGPEFLTYFNYEAQQDKSGLPNDRFSAERPEGSISTLTIQRTEQRDSAMYRCASSHQSQGETQYFGPGTRLLVL.

This rearrangement joins TRBV30 to TRBJ1-1; the D gene is possibly TRBD1 (6 bases). The CDR3 spans 12 residues. Germline lookup yields CDR1 GTSNPN and CDR2 SVGIG (reference sequence). Deletions cut 5 bases from V and 1 base from J, with 8 bases between. The CDR3 region is CAWGTSNTEAFF. CDR3 sequence (DNA): TGTGCCTGGGGGACATCGAACACTGAAGCTTTCTTT.

The rearrangement joins TRBV6-5 to TRBJ1-1, with 8 bases identical to TRBD1. With V trimmed by 0 bases and J by 6 bases, 6 bases remained unmatched. CDR1 is MNHEY and CDR2 is SVGAGI in the germline V gene. The CDR3 runs to 15 residues. CDR3 loop: CASSYSRTGRPEAFF. CDR3 in DNA: TGTGCCAGCAGTTACTCGAGGACAGGGAGGCCTGAAGCTTTCTTT.

The CDR3 region is CATSGGLAGNTDTQYF. In nucleotides, the CDR3 is TGTGCCACCAGCGGGGGACTAGCGGGAAACACAGATACGCAGTATTTT. The chain uses TRBV15 and TRBJ2-3; TRBD2 agrees at 13 bases. The germline V gene encodes CDR1 LNHNV and CDR2 YYDKDF (reference sequence). The CDR3 is 16 amino acids. Trimming cost V 5 bases and J 2 bases; bases outside gene matches: 4.